This TCR beta chain was profiled in a study of shared clonotypes between healthy human individuals. Only in-frame clones appear in the TCRdb table, and some are missing; sequencing was by immunoSEQ multiplex PCR. The sample includes about 2,200,000 clones, about 92% of them seen just once. CD45RO negativity and positive selection for CCR7 defined naive CD8 cells, a population that excluded terminally differentiated effector memory CD45RA+ cells. V dropped 1 base and J dropped 2 bases, with 32 bases sitting between them. Germline V gene sequence: CDR1 LNHDA, CDR2 SQIVND (reference sequence). The CDR3 spans 23 residues.

The clonotype was recovered from a man younger than 35 in good health. Some clones in this sample may be carry-over from other donors' samples. Sequences were obtained from naive CD8+ T cells from PBMCs. V is TRBV19 and J is TRBJ2-2; D call uncertain. The CDR3 DNA is TGTGCCAGTAGTATAGTCTCATGGGTAACCCTGGGAAGGTCAACGATTAACACCGGGGAGCTGTTTTTT. Translated: CASSIVSWVTLGRSTINTGELFF.